This entry is about one TCR beta chain. Trimming took 6 bases from V and 5 from J; bases not matched to a gene: 8. This CDR3 has 13 residues. Germline loops: CDR1 SQVTM, CDR2 ANQGSEA. The source of the sample is a study of blood T cell repertoires in COVID-19. Study in general: PBMCs, B-cell-depleted T cells, or T cells were the source of the cDNA or gDNA that made up the material.

Original processing notes: Reference gene primer amplification gave estimated nucleated cell counts. Using immunoSEQ multiplex PCR, the repertoire was profiled, and TCRdb retains in-frame clones only, with some absent. V, J and clone size derive from that table, while D and trimming were established from the DNA sequence. The sample includes under 150,000 clones, almost 85% of them seen just once. The material sequenced was peripheral blood. The receptor's source is a human donor in a cohort sampled during active COVID-19. This chain joins TRBV29-1 and TRBJ2-7; TRBD1 agrees at 9 bases. This CDR3 reads CSVGGQGYHEQYF. In DNA, the CDR3 is TGCAGCGTGGGGGGACAGGGCTACCACGAGCAGTACTTC.